Below, 22 T cell receptor beta chains from the same sample are listed, as sequenced in a study of shared clonotypes between healthy human individuals. Naive CD8 cells, CD45RO-negative and positively selected for CCR7, excluded terminally differentiated effector memory CD45RA+ cells. The table came from immunoSEQ multiplex PCR; TCRdb's copy has only in-frame clones and leaves some out. The sample includes fewer than 800,000 clones, about 90% of them seen just once. Sequencing was carried out using naive CD8+ T cells sorted from blood. The source is a man younger than 40 in good health.

The gene calls are TRBV27 and TRBJ1-2, with D hard to call. The CDR3 loop spans 13 amino acids. Trimming took off 4 bases at V and 2 bases at J, with 8 bases between the two ends. Per germline, CDR1 MNHEY and CDR2 SMNVEV (reference sequence). The CDR3, as DNA: TGTGCCAGCAGTTCGGCTCCGAACTATGGCTACACCTTC. As protein: CASSSAPNYGYTF.

The chain is built from TRBV5-4 and TRBJ2-7; D is unclear. CDR1 is SGHNT and CDR2 is YYREEE in the germline V gene (reference sequence). This CDR3 has 17 residues. Trimming pared 3 bases from V and 1 base from J, leaving 20 bases between. The CDR3 DNA is TGTGCCAGCAGCTCAAGTTCCTTGTCCTACGAGTCCTACGAGCAGTACTTC. This codes for CASSSSSLSYESYEQYF.

The chain joins TRBV23-1 to TRBJ2-7; TRBD1 might be the D (6 bases). TRBV23-1 is reported as an ORF; its role is uncertain. Trimming stripped 6 bases from V and 5 bases from J, with 20 bases between. This CDR3 is built from 15 residues. The CDR3 nucleotides are TGCGCCAGCAGACTACGGCCAGGGACATTCGACGAGCAGTACTTC. Amino acids: CASRLRPGTFDEQYF.

This rearrangement joins TRBV19 to TRBJ1-1; TRBD1 might be the D (5 bases). V lost 3 bases and J 3 bases, leaving 11 bases between the germline ends. Germline V CDR1 and CDR2: LNHDA, SQIVND (reference sequence). The CDR3 runs 14 residues. CDR3 sequence: CASSIFSRDTEAFF. CDR3 DNA sequence: TGTGCCAGTAGTATTTTCAGCAGGGACACTGAAGCTTTCTTT.

The V call is TRBV6-5, the J call TRBJ1-1; D uncertain. The CDR3 loop spans 14 amino acids. Per the germline V gene, CDR1 is MNHEY and CDR2 is SVGAGI. The V and J ends lost 6 bases and 1 base respectively, with 12 bases between them. The CDR3 nucleotides are TGTGCCAGCAGCGTTCGGCAGCAGAACACTGAAGCTTTCTTT. This gives the protein CASSVRQQNTEAFF.

V usage is TRBV11-2 and J usage is TRBJ2-7, with 8 bases aligning to TRBD1. The V and J ends lost 1 base and 2 bases, in that order; junction bases with no gene match: 4. Germline V lookup: CDR1 SGHAT, CDR2 FQNNGV. The CDR3 is made up of 15 amino acids. The CDR3 region is CASSLVYRGTYEQYF. CDR3 nucleotide sequence: TGTGCCAGCAGCTTAGTATACAGGGGGACCTACGAGCAGTACTTC.

The chain joins TRBV13 to TRBJ2-5; no clear D gene. The ends were cut back, 3 bases at V and 0 bases at J, with 2 bases in the middle. CDR3 length: 12 amino acids. Germline values: CDR1 PRHDT, CDR2 FYEKMQ (reference sequence). CDR3 sequence (DNA): TGTGCCAGCAGCTTCGACCAAGAGACCCAGTACTTC. Residues: CASSFDQETQYF.

This clone has a single count. J is TRBJ1-1 and V is TRBV4-1; D gene uncertain. The CDR3 extends over 13 amino acids. Trimming took off 0 bases at V and 7 bases at J, with 9 bases between the two ends. Germline CDR1 is MGHRA and CDR2 is YSYEKL. As DNA, the CDR3 is TGCGCCAGCAGCCAAGATAGGAGGTATGAAGCTTTCTTT. Its translation is CASSQDRRYEAFF.

The chain recombines TRBV7-3 with TRBJ2-1, with D perhaps matching TRBD1 (5 bases). CDR1 and CDR2 (germline): SGHTA, FQGTGA. The CDR3 runs to 13 residues. The germline V and J ends were trimmed by 1 base and 8 bases, with 9 bases remaining between them. CDR3 nucleotide sequence: TGTGCCAGCAGCTTAAGGCGACAGCATGAGCAGTTCTTC. Protein: CASSLRRQHEQFF.

The rearrangement joins TRBV4-1 to TRBJ1-2, with D perhaps TRBD1 (6 bases). Trimming removed 1 base from V and 3 bases from J, with 12 bases in between. CDR1 is MGHRA, CDR2 YSYEKL, per germline. The CDR3 has 15 residues. The CDR3 bases are TGCGCCAGCAGCCAAGTCGTGCAGGGGTACTATGGCTACACCTTC. Residues: CASSQVVQGYYGYTF.

The chain employs TRBV21-1 and TRBJ2-2; the listed D gene, TRBD1, was not tested against the DNA. TRBV21-1 is designated a pseudogene. The CDR3 has 16 residues. The CDR3 is CASSKVRHTNTGELFF. The CDR3 DNA sequence: TGTGCCAGCAGCAAAGTGAGACACACGAACACCGGGGAGCTGTTTTTT.

The rearrangement links TRBV5-6 to TRBJ1-2; possible D gene TRBD1, 5 bases. CDR1 and CDR2 from the germline V gene are SGHDT and YYEEEE. V lost 0 bases and J 4 bases, leaving 10 bases between the germline ends. CDR3 length: 14 amino acids. CDR3 amino acids: CASSLGQNFYGYTF. The CDR3 DNA reads as TGTGCCAGCAGCTTGGGACAGAACTTCTATGGCTACACCTTC. The whole variable domain, remainder taken from reference TRBV5-6 and TRBJ1-2, is DAGVTQSPTHLIKTRGQQVTLRCSPKSGHDTVSWYQQALGQGPQFIFQYYEEEERQRGNFPDRFSGHQFPNYSSELNVNALLLGDSALYLCASSLGQNFYGYTFGSGTRLTVV.

This clone came up once. This chain links TRBV4-1 with TRBJ2-5; a possible D gene is TRBD1 (7 bases). This CDR3 comprises 15 residues. The V and J ends lost 0 bases and 5 bases respectively, with 13 bases between them. Germline lookup yields CDR1 MGHRA and CDR2 YSYEKL. The CDR3 loop reads CASSQDSRGDETQYF. The CDR3 DNA is TGCGCCAGCAGCCAAGATTCCAGGGGGGATGAGACCCAGTACTTC.

The gene calls are TRBV7-9 and TRBJ2-7; 8 nucleotides match TRBD1. Germline V gene lookup returns CDR1 SEHNR and CDR2 FQNEAQ (reference sequence). The CDR3 spans 12 residues. With V trimmed by 4 bases and J by 6 bases, 2 bases remained unmatched. The CDR3 protein is CASSWTGSEQYF. DNA for the CDR3: TGTGCCAGCAGCTGGACAGGGTCCGAGCAGTACTTC.

The chain joins TRBV11-2 to TRBJ1-1; a possible D gene is TRBD1 (6 bases). The V and J ends lost 2 bases and 4 bases respectively, with 17 bases between them. Germline CDR1 SGHAT, CDR2 FQNNGV. The CDR3 contains 16 residues. The CDR3 DNA sequence: TGTGCCAGCAGCTTAATGGAGGCAGGGGTAGGCACTGAAGCTTTCTTT. It specifies CASSLMEAGVGTEAFF.

This chain uses TRBV4-1 with TRBJ2-7, with D perhaps TRBD2 (6 bases). This CDR3 is built from 14 residues. V dropped 1 base and J dropped 6 bases, with 13 bases sitting between them. Germline-derived CDR1 and CDR2 are MGHRA and YSYEKL. The CDR3 sequence is CASSQGGTPSEQYF. CDR3 coding DNA: TGCGCCAGCAGCCAAGGTGGGACTCCGAGCGAGCAGTACTTC.

This chain joins TRBV7-9 and TRBJ2-7; TRBD1 matches at 7 bases. The CDR3 is 16 amino acids. CDR1 is SEHNR, CDR2 FQNEAQ, per germline (reference sequence). V shed 6 bases and J 6 bases; nucleotides not matched to a gene: 17. CDR3 DNA sequence: TGTGCCAGCAGGCCTAGGACCGTCACAGGGGCGGTCGAGCAGTACTTC. Protein sequence: CASRPRTVTGAVEQYF.

The chain joins TRBV28 to TRBJ2-1; D may correspond to TRBD1 or TRBD2 (5 bases each). This CDR3 region has 18 residues. Germline values: CDR1 MDHEN, CDR2 SYDVKM. V lost 3 bases, J lost 5 bases, and 23 bases lay in between. The CDR3 is CASSLGLLVSGSDNEQFF. The CDR3 nucleotides read TGTGCCAGCAGTTTGGGGCTTCTAGTATCGGGGTCCGACAATGAGCAGTTCTTC. The full variable domain, in which reference TRBV28 and TRBJ2-1 provide the parts outside the CDR3, is DVKVTQSSRYLVKRTGEKVFLECVQDMDHENMFWYRQDPGLGLRLIYFSYDVKMKEKGDIPEGYSVSREKKERFSLILESASTNQTSMYLCASSLGLLVSGSDNEQFFGPGTRLTVL.

V usage is TRBV9 and J usage is TRBJ1-2; unclear D gene. Trimming stripped 4 bases from V and 8 bases from J, with 12 bases between. CDR3 length equals 12 residues. Germline-derived CDR1 and CDR2 are SGDLS and YYNGEE. The CDR3 region is CASSSGPGGYTF. CDR3 nucleotides: TGTGCCAGCAGCTCCGGACCAGGCGGCTACACCTTC.

This chain links TRBV5-1 with TRBJ1-1, with a tentative D call TRBD1 (5 bases). The CDR3 has 15 amino acids. CDR1 is SGHRS, CDR2 YFSETQ, per germline. Trimming removed 1 base at V and 6 bases at J, with 16 bases between. The DNA for the CDR3 is TGCGCCAGCAGCTTGATTACTACAGGCACTCCTGAAGCTTTCTTT. Encoded protein: CASSLITTGTPEAFF. Filled out from reference TRBV5-1 and TRBJ1-1, the complete variable domain reads KAGVTQTPRYLIKTRGQQVTLSCSPISGHRSVSWYQQTPGQGLQFLFEYFSETQRNKGNFPGRFSGRQFSNSRSEMNVSTLELGDSALYLCASSLITTGTPEAFFGQGTRLTVV.

The chain combines TRBV7-9 with TRBJ2-2; the D is unclear. The CDR3 spans 16 residues. With 1 base removed from V and 0 bases from J, the gap between germline ends came to 9 bases. Germline values: CDR1 SEHNR, CDR2 FQNEAQ (reference sequence). The chain's CDR3 is CASSLVIPANTGELFF. The CDR3 DNA reads as TGTGCCAGCAGCTTAGTCATTCCGGCGAACACCGGGGAGCTGTTTTTT.

This chain joins TRBV29-1 and TRBJ2-2, with D perhaps matching TRBD2 (5 bases). There are 14 residues in the CDR3. Trimming cost V 0 bases and J 3 bases, with 8 bases left between them. CDR1 is SQVTM, CDR2 ANQGSEA, per germline. Here the CDR3 DNA reads TGCAGCGTTGAAGATAAGAGGGACACCGGGGAGCTGTTTTTT. It specifies CSVEDKRDTGELFF.